The clone carrying this T cell receptor (beta chain) showed up many times. Its matching antigen is unknown. The sample comes from a study of T cells after yellow fever vaccination. Study summary: The authors prepared low-cell-number fractions using SMART-Seq v4 Ultra Low Input. Whole-study results and caveats: Secondary responses were weaker yet peaked faster, day 5 versus 15. Reappearance after the booster was seen for most primary-vaccination clones, at 95% to 97% CD4 and more than 80% CD8.

The V gene's germline CDR1 is MNHNS and CDR2 SASEGT. The CDR3 totals 15 residues. Trimming removed 1 base at V and 7 bases at J, with 17 bases between. Generation of TCR cDNA used 5'RACE template switching (which added a universal primer site and UMIs). MiXCR was run by TCRdb on the 5' RACE reads, yielding one entry per CDR3 protein. Altogether a few hundred thousand distinct CDR3 sequences are present, over 3.5% being singletons, with the ten largest covering 20% to 25%. The clonotype was recovered from a man between 18 and 29 years old who received the YFV17D yellow fever vaccine. The rearrangement uses TRBV6-1 and TRBJ2-7, with D perhaps TRBD1 (6 bases). Source: PBMCs, taken 5 days after the yellow fever booster vaccination. In DNA form, the CDR3 reads TGTGCCAGCAGTGAAGGTTTGAACAGGGAGAAGGAGCAGTACTTC. It codes for CASSEGLNREKEQYF.